One and the same sample provided the 23 T cell receptor beta chains below, sequenced in a study of blood T cell repertoires in COVID-19. Libraries were prepared by immunoSEQ multiplex PCR; TCRdb keeps only in-frame clonotypes and omits some of them. The sample shows 250,000 or so clones, roughly 89% of them seen only once. Sequenced sample: peripheral blood. These TCRs come from a woman aged 40 to 49 who had recovered from COVID-19.

Comment on this clone: At one of its ends the junction is not consistent with the germline gene, which may arise from a read error. This chain links TRBV2 with TRBJ2-6, with TRBD2 as a possible D gene (5 bases). The CDR3 extends over 17 amino acids. Germline-derived CDR1 and CDR2 are SNHLY and FYNNEI. CDR3 coding DNA: TGTGCCAGCAGGGAAGGACTTTCCGTATCTGGGGCCAACGTCCTGACTTTC. This translates into CASREGLSVSGANVLTF.

Of note for this clone: At one of its ends the junction is not consistent with the germline gene, which may arise from a read error. The V gene is TRBV5-8, the J gene TRBJ2-3, with a possible D match to TRBD1 (5 bases). The CDR3 contains 13 residues. CDR1 is SGHTS, CDR2 YDEGEE, per germline. The CDR3 DNA reads as TGTGCCAGCAGCCTAAGGGGCACCGATACGCAGTATTTT. This codes for CASSLRGTDTQYF. Together with reference TRBV5-8 and TRBJ2-3, the CDR3 gives the full variable domain: EAGVTQSPTHLIKTRGQQATLRCSPISGHTSVYWYQQALGLGLQFLLWYDEGEERNRGNFPPRFSGRQFPNYSSELNVNALELEDSALYLCASSLRGTDTQYFGPGTRLTVL.

The CDR3 spells CASSDYRSTGTGELFF. The CDR3, as DNA: TGTGCCAGCAGTGATTACCGGTCCACGGGGACCGGGGAGCTGTTTTTT. The chain joins TRBV25-1 to TRBJ2-2; possible D gene TRBD2, 5 bases. Per germline, CDR1 MGHDK and CDR2 SYGVNS. Trimming removed 3 bases from V and 5 bases from J, with 16 bases in between. The CDR3 sequence is 16 residues long.

In this sample, this clone turned up once. J is TRBJ1-2 and V is TRBV6-1; D is perhaps TRBD1 (6 bases). Trimming took 1 base from V and 2 from J, leaving 11 bases between them. CDR3 length: 15 amino acids. The germline CDR1 and CDR2 sequences are MNHNS and SASEGT. Here the CDR3 DNA reads TGTGCCAGCAGTGAAGGAGGGGGACTAAACTATGGCTACACCTTC. This codes for CASSEGGGLNYGYTF.

The rearrangement links TRBV6-6 to TRBJ2-7; possible D gene TRBD2, 6 bases. CDR3 length: 15 residues. Germline-derived CDR1 and CDR2 are MNHNY and SVGAGI (reference sequence). V lost 0 bases and J lost 6, with 15 bases in between. CDR3 sequence: CASSYSGLLVGEQYF. In DNA, the CDR3 is TGTGCCAGCAGTTACTCGGGACTCTTGGTAGGCGAGCAGTACTTC.

The gene calls are TRBV6-4 and TRBJ2-1, with 14 bases identical to TRBD2. The junction had 5 bases not matched to a gene; V was cut back by 6 bases and J by 4 bases. The CDR3 runs 16 residues. Germline V CDR1 and CDR2: MRHNA, SNTAGT. CDR3 in amino acids: CASSKGLAGGYNEQFF. For the CDR3, the DNA is TGTGCCAGCAGCAAAGGACTAGCGGGGGGTTACAATGAGCAGTTCTTC.

The rearrangement uses TRBV6-5 and TRBJ1-2, with D possibly matching TRBD1 (6 bases). The CDR3 sequence is 14 residues long. Trimming pared 8 bases from V and 2 bases from J, leaving 15 bases between. CDR1 and CDR2 from the germline V gene are MNHEY and SVGAGI. CDR3 sequence reads: CASGRIQGNYGYTF. CDR3 bases: TGTGCCAGCGGGAGAATCCAGGGGAACTATGGCTACACCTTC.

The V and J genes are TRBV7-6 and TRBJ2-1, with 9 bases fitting TRBD2. Germline V gene sequence: CDR1 SGHVS, CDR2 FNYEAQ. V gave up 2 bases and J gave up 5 bases; unmatched junction bases: 10. CDR3 length: 17 residues. The CDR3 is CASSLMVGRGGNNEQFF. The CDR3 region has the DNA TGTGCCAGCAGCTTAATGGTAGGGCGGGGGGGGAACAATGAGCAGTTCTTC.

The J gene is TRBJ2-2, the V gene TRBV9; 7 bases agree with TRBD2. Germline CDR1 reads SGDLS; CDR2 reads YYNGEE. Trimming took 4 bases from V and 0 from J; bases not matched to a gene: 6. The length of the CDR3 is 16 residues. The DNA for the CDR3 is TGTGCCAGCAGCCCCTGGGGGGGTTCGAACACCGGGGAGCTGTTTTTT. Encoded protein: CASSPWGGSNTGELFF.

The chain carries TRBV27 and TRBJ2-1; TRBD2 aligns across 7 bases. CDR3 size: 15 residues. Germline V lookup: CDR1 MNHEY, CDR2 SMNVEV (reference sequence). The V and J ends lost 5 bases and 8 bases, in that order; junction bases with no gene match: 12. CDR3 sequence (DNA): TGTGCCAGCAGTGCCCGCCGCGGGGGATCGGATGAGCAGTTCTTC. Translation gives CASSARRGGSDEQFF.

The chain recombines TRBV15 with TRBJ1-3; 7 bases align to TRBD1. CDR1 is LNHNV, CDR2 YYDKDF, per germline (reference sequence). With V trimmed by 5 bases and J by 3 bases, 10 bases remained unmatched. This CDR3 spans 16 amino acids. The DNA of the CDR3 is TGTGCCACCAGCGGCAGTCGACAGGGATATGGAAACACCATATATTTT. Protein product: CATSGSRQGYGNTIYF.

The rearrangement uses TRBV6-5 and TRBJ1-1; a possible D gene is TRBD1 (6 bases). Germline CDR1 reads MNHEY; CDR2 reads SVGAGI. V lost 6 bases, J lost 0 bases, and 14 bases lay in between. This CDR3 spans 15 amino acids. The CDR3 coding sequence is TGTGCCAGCAGAAGAAAGGGGACAATGAACACTGAAGCTTTCTTT. Encoded protein: CASRRKGTMNTEAFF.

The chain has TRBV16 and TRBJ2-3; D possibly corresponds to TRBD1 (6 bases). Germline-derived CDR1 and CDR2 are KGHSY and FQNENV. The CDR3 is made up of 15 amino acids. Trimming shortened V by 1 base and J by 3 bases, and 11 bases separated the two germline ends. The CDR3 bases are TGTGCCAGCAGCCAATTTGGTAGGGGGACAGATACGCAGTATTTT. Residues: CASSQFGRGTDTQYF. The variable domain in full, with the rest retrieved from reference TRBV16 and TRBJ2-3, is GEEVAQTPKHLVRGEGQKAKLYCAPIKGHSYVFWYQQVLKNEFKFLISFQNENVFDETGMPKERFSAKCLPNSPCSLEIQATKLEDSAVYFCASSQFGRGTDTQYFGPGTRLTVL.

This clone came up once. V gene TRBV11-3 combines with J gene TRBJ2-7; 7 nucleotides line up with TRBD1. The CDR3 contains 15 residues. J lost 3 bases, V lost 5 bases, and 10 bases had no gene match. Germline V CDR1 and CDR2: SGHNT, YENEEA. The DNA of the CDR3 is TGTGCCAGCAGCCAAGGGGGACAGAGCCTCTACGAGCAGTACTTC. Translated: CASSQGGQSLYEQYF. Combining the CDR3 with reference TRBV11-3 and TRBJ2-7 gives the whole variable domain EAGVVQSPRYKIIEKKQPVAFWCNPISGHNTLYWYLQNLGQGPELLIRYENEEAVDDSQLPKDRFSAERLKGVDSTLKIQPAELGDSAVYLCASSQGGQSLYEQYFGPGTRLTVT.

This clone has more than one count but fewer than ten. The chain has TRBV2 and TRBJ1-6, with D tentatively TRBD1 (6 bases). The CDR3 is made up of 14 amino acids. The germline V and J ends were trimmed by 6 bases and 9 bases, with 15 bases remaining between them. Looked up from germline, CDR1 is SNHLY and CDR2 is FYNNEI. The CDR3 coding sequence is TGTGCCAGCAGAGACGGGACATCAGTTTCACCCCTCCACTTT. Encoded protein: CASRDGTSVSPLHF.

The rearrangement joins TRBV20-1 to TRBJ2-5; D is undetermined. Germline V CDR1 and CDR2: DFQATT, SNEGSKA (reference sequence). Trimming pared 2 bases from V and 2 bases from J, leaving 3 bases between. The CDR3 spans 11 residues. The CDR3: CSARLQETQYF. In DNA form, the CDR3 reads TGCAGTGCTAGATTACAAGAGACCCAGTACTTC.

The genes are TRBV6-6 and TRBJ1-5; no clear D. Germline-derived CDR1 and CDR2 are MNHNY and SVGAGI (reference sequence). Trimming removed 2 bases at V and 2 bases at J, with 7 bases between. The CDR3 runs 14 residues. For the CDR3, the DNA is TGTGCCAGCAGTTACCTCCCTGGCAATCAGCCCCAGCATTTT. Protein product: CASSYLPGNQPQHF.

This rearrangement joins TRBV28 to TRBJ1-6; 7 bases are shared with TRBD1. V was clipped by 5 bases and J by 10 bases; unmatched bases: 14. Germline CDR1 reads MDHEN; CDR2 reads SYDVKM. The CDR3 has 16 residues. DNA of the CDR3: TGTGCCAGCAGTCCACCACTTAGGGGGCGCGAATCACCCCTCCACTTT. Its protein product is CASSPPLRGRESPLHF.

The chain combines TRBV7-2 with TRBJ1-2, with 10 positions matching TRBD1. This CDR3 contains 14 residues. V lost 5 bases, J lost 7 bases, and 7 bases stayed unmatched. Germline loops: CDR1 SGHTA, CDR2 FQGNSA. Written as DNA, the CDR3 is TGTGCCAGCAGCACTAGACAGGGGGCGCTTGGCTACACCTTC. Amino acid sequence: CASSTRQGALGYTF.

The V gene is TRBV28, the J gene TRBJ1-2; D gene ambiguous. From germline, CDR1 is MDHEN and CDR2 SYDVKM. Trimming cost V 5 bases and J 7 bases, with 14 bases left between them. CDR3 size: 13 residues. For the CDR3, the DNA is TGTGCCAGCAGTCCTGGCAGAGGGTCTGGCTACACCTTC. Its protein is CASSPGRGSGYTF.

A word on this clone: Distinct nucleotide sequences in the sample also encode this CDR3. The CDR3 spells CASSMGRAYTDTQYF. The CDR3 region has the DNA TGTGCCAGTAGTATGGGGAGGGCGTACACAGATACGCAGTATTTT. The J gene is TRBJ2-3, the V gene TRBV19; 7 positions agree with TRBD2. With V trimmed by 3 bases and J by 2 bases, 5 bases remained unmatched. Germline loops: CDR1 LNHDA, CDR2 SQIVND (reference sequence). The CDR3 totals 15 residues.

The chain combines TRBV19 with TRBJ1-4; D is perhaps TRBD1 (6 bases). This CDR3 has 14 residues. The germline V gene encodes CDR1 LNHDA and CDR2 SQIVND (reference sequence). V lost 2 bases and J lost 7, with 11 bases in between. The CDR3 coding sequence is TGTGCCAGTAGTATACGAGGGGGTAGTGAAAAACTGTTTTTT. Translation: CASSIRGGSEKLFF.

As concerns this clone: The same CDR3 arises from other DNA sequences in this sample as well. The CDR3 coding sequence is TGTGCCAGCAGTTTAGCAGGCTATGGCTACACCTTC. It specifies CASSLAGYGYTF. The chain couples TRBV28 to TRBJ1-2; D is ambiguous. V lost 2 bases, J lost 4 bases, and 5 bases lay in between. CDR3 size: 12 residues. From germline, CDR1 is MDHEN and CDR2 SYDVKM.